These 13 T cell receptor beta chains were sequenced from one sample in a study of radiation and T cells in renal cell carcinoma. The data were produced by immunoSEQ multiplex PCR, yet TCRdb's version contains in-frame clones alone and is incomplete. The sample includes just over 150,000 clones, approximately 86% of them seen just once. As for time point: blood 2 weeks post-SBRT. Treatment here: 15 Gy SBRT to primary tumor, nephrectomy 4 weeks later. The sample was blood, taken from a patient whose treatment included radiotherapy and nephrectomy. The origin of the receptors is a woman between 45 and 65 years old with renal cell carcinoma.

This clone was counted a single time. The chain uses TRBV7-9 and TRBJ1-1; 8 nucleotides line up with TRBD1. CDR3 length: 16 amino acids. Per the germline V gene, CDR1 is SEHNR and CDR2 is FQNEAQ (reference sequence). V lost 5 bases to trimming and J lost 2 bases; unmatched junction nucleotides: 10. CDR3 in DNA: TGTGCCAGCAGCCCCGCCTGGGCAGGGGGCAACACTGAAGCTTTCTTT. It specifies CASSPAWAGGNTEAFF.

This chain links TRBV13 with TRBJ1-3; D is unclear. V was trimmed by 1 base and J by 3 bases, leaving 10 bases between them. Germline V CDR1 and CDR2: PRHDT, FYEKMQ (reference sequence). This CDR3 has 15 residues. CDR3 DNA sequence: TGTGCCAGCAGCTTAGTAGGAGGTGGTGGAAACACCATATATTTT. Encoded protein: CASSLVGGGGNTIYF.

The CDR3 is CASSRPQNPGANVLTF. The CDR3 DNA reads as TGTGCCAGCAGCCGCCCCCAAAACCCTGGGGCCAACGTCCTGACTTTC. The genes are TRBV7-9 and TRBJ2-6; D is uncertain. There are 16 residues in the CDR3. The V gene's germline CDR1 is SEHNR and CDR2 FQNEAQ (reference sequence). Between the trimmed V and J ends, which lost 5 bases and 2 bases, there was a span of 13 bases.

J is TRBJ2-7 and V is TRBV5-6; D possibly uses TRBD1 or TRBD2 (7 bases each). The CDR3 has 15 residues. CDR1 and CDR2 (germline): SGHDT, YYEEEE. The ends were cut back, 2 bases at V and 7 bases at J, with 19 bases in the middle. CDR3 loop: CASSFRGRGYGEQYF. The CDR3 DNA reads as TGTGCCAGCAGCTTCAGGGGGAGGGGGTACGGTGAGCAGTACTTC.

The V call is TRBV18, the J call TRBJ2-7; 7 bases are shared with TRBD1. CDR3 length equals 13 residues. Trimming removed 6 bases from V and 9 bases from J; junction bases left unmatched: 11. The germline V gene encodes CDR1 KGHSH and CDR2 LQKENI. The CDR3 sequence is CASSYSDRDRQYF. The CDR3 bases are TGTGCCAGCTCTTATTCTGACAGGGATCGGCAGTACTTC.

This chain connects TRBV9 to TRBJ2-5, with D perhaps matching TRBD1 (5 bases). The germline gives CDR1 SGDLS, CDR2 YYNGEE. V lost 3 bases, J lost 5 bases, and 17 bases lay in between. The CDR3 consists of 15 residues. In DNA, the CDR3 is TGTGCCAGCAGCGGGATCGGACAAGCGCGGGAGACCCAGTACTTC. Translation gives CASSGIGQARETQYF. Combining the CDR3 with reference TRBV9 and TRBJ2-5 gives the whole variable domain DSGVTQTPKHLITATGQRVTLRCSPRSGDLSVYWYQQSLDQGLQFLIQYYNGEERAKGNILERFSAQQFPDLHSELNLSSLELGDSALYFCASSGIGQARETQYFGPGTRLLVL.

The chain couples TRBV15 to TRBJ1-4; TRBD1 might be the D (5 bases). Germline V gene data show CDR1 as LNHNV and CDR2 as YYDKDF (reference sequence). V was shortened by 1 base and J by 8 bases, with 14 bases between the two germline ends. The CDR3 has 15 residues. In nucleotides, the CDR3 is TGTGCCACCAGCAGAGTCGGAGGGGTTGGGGAAAAACTGTTTTTT. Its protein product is CATSRVGGVGEKLFF.

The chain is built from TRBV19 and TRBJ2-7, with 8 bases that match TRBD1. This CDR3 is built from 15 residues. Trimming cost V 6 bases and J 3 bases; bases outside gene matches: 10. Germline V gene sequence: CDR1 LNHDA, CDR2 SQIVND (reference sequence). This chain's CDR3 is CASRVQGAAFYEQYF. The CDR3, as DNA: TGTGCCAGTAGGGTTCAGGGGGCTGCCTTCTACGAGCAGTACTTC.

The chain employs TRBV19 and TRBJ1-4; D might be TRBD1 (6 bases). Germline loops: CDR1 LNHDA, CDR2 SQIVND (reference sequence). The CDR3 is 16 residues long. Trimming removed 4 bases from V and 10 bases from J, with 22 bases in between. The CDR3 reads CASSKWSGAKGGKLFF. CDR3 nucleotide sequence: TGTGCCAGTAGTAAATGGAGTGGAGCTAAAGGGGGAAAACTGTTTTTT. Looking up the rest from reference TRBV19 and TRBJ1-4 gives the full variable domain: DGGITQSPKYLFRKEGQNVTLSCEQNLNHDAMYWYRQDPGQGLRLIYYSQIVNDFQKGDIAEGYSVSREKKESFPLTVTSAQKNPTAFYLCASSKWSGAKGGKLFFGSGTQLSVL.

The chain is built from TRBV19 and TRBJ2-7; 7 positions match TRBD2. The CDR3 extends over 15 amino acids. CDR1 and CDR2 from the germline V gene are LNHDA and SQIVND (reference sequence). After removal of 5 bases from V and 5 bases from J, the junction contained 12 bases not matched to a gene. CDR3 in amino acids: CASSPPQRGTHEQYF. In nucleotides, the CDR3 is TGTGCCAGTAGTCCCCCCCAGCGGGGTACCCACGAGCAGTACTTC.

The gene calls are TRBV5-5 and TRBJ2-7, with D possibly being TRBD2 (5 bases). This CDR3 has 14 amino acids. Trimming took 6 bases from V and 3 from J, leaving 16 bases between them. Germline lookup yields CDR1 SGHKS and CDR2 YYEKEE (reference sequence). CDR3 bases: TGTGCCAGCAACCCCGGGGTTACAGTCTACGAGCAGTACTTC. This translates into CASNPGVTVYEQYF. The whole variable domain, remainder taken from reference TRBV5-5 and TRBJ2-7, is DAGVTQSPTHLIKTRGQQVTLRCSPISGHKSVSWYQQVLGQGPQFIFQYYEKEERGRGNFPDRFSARQFPNYSSELNVNALLLGDSALYLCASNPGVTVYEQYFGPGTRLTVT.

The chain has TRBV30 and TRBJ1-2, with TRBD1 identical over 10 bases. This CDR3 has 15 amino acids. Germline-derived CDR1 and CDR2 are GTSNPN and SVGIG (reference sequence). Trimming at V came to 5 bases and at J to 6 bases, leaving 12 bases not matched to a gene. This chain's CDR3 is CAWGGGTGEVDGYTF. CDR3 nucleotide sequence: TGTGCCTGGGGTGGTGGGACAGGGGAAGTCGATGGCTACACCTTC. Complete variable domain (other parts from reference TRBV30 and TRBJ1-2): SQTIHQWPATLVQPVGSPLSLECTVEGTSNPNLYWYRQAAGRGLQLLFYSVGIGQISSEVPQNLSASRPQDRQFILSSKKLLLSDSGFYLCAWGGGTGEVDGYTFGSGTRLTVV.

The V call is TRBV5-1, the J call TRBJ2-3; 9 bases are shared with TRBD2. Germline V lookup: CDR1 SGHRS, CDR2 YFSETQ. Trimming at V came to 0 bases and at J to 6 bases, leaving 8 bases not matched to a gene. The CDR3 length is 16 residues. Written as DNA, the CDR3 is TGCGCCAGCAGCTTGGCCAGCGGGGGGCCAGGGGATACGCAGTATTTT. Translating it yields CASSLASGGPGDTQYF.